This T cell receptor (beta chain) comes out of a study of human T cells and chemical hapten exposure. Specified time point: pre-sensitization, week 0. Described treatment: therapeutic diphenylcyclopropenone sensitization with weekly scalp DPC. The CDR3 length is 15 residues. Germline V gives CDR1 MNHEY, CDR2 SMNVEV (reference sequence). Between the trimmed V and J ends, which lost 2 bases and 4 bases, there was a span of 12 bases. TCRdb reprocessed the RACE reads with MiXCR, giving one entry per CDR3 protein. Among about 93,000 distinct CDR3 sequences listed, 7.5% to 9.5% were seen once. The chain links TRBV27 to TRBJ1-5, with a possible D match to TRBD1 (5 bases). The sample here was whole blood, taken in connection with sensitization to the hapten diphenylcyclopropenone (DPC). This clonotype was sampled from a man aged 35 to 55 with alopecia areata. Some clones in this sample may be carry-over from other donors' samples. CDR3 nucleotide sequence: TGTGCCAGCAGTTTAGCCGCCAGGGAGAATCAGCCCCAGCATTTT. Amino acid sequence: CASSLAARENQPQHF.